The 26 T cell receptor beta chains below come from one sample, sequenced in a study of blood T cells in healthy people across ages. Next came a second PCR, run for 7 to 11 cycles, which used a sample-barcoded 5' primer along with a J-beta primer mix. TCRdb re-called the 5' RACE reads with MiXCR, one entry per CDR3 protein. This sample has 700,000 or so distinct CDR3 sequences; around 41% occur once, and the top ten carry approximately 29%. Material: blood. The receptor source for this set is an elderly man in good health.

The sample holds many counts of this clonotype. The chain is built from TRBV10-3 and TRBJ2-1, with 7 bases fitting TRBD2. With V trimmed by 10 bases and J by 6 bases, 18 bases remained unmatched. CDR1 ENHRY and CDR2 SYGVKD come from the germline V gene. The CDR3 extends over 16 amino acids. The CDR3 protein is CATRPTGTGEGNEQFF. The CDR3 bases are TGTGCCACAAGGCCGACCGGGACTGGGGAGGGCAATGAGCAGTTCTTC.

V usage is TRBV28 and J usage is TRBJ1-3, with D possibly being TRBD1 (5 bases). CDR1 and CDR2 (germline): MDHEN, SYDVKM. Trimming removed 4 bases from V and 0 bases from J, with 10 bases in between. The CDR3 has 15 residues. The CDR3 sequence: CASSWGRDSGNTIYF. The CDR3 nucleotides read TGTGCCAGCAGTTGGGGCAGGGACTCTGGAAACACCATATATTTT.

This clonotype was recorded a few times. V and J are TRBV24-1 and TRBJ2-1, with D maybe TRBD2 (5 bases). V lost 8 bases and J lost 8, with 15 bases in between. Per germline, CDR1 KGHDR and CDR2 SFDVKD. This CDR3 spans 13 amino acids. Here the CDR3 reads CATTGSGVHEQFF. The CDR3 nucleotides read TGTGCCACCACGGGATCTGGAGTCCATGAGCAGTTCTTC.

Concerning this clonotype itself: A much larger clone is a single base away; this may be a read error. V usage is TRBV20-1 and J usage is TRBJ2-4; 10 bases are shared with TRBD2. The CDR3 consists of 14 residues. Looked up from germline, CDR1 is DFQATT and CDR2 is SNEGSKA (reference sequence). With V trimmed by 2 bases and J by 13 bases, 11 bases remained unmatched. CDR3 nucleotide sequence: TGCAGTGCTAGAACTAGCGGGGAAGGGGAGGCCCAGTACTTC. The encoded protein is CSARTSGEGEAQYF.

The chain joins TRBV6-2 or TRBV6-3 to TRBJ1-1; D remains ambiguous. The CDR3 totals 14 residues. CDR1 MNHEY and CDR2 SVGEGT come from the germline V gene. Deletions cut 6 bases from V and 1 base from J, with 12 bases between. The CDR3 DNA reads as TGTGCCAGCAGCCAACAAAGGTCGAACACTGAAGCTTTCTTT. Protein sequence: CASSQQRSNTEAFF.

This clonotype has more than one count but fewer than ten. V and J are TRBV7-6 and TRBJ1-6; 7 nucleotides agree with TRBD1. CDR3 length: 16 residues. Germline V CDR1 and CDR2: SGHVS, FNYEAQ. V was pared by 4 bases and J by 4 bases, with 7 bases of the junction left unmatched. The chain's CDR3 is CASSSTQGSYNSPLHF. In DNA form, the CDR3 reads TGTGCCAGCAGCTCAACACAGGGGTCTTATAATTCACCCCTCCACTTT.

The chain recombines TRBV20-1 with TRBJ2-3, with 10 bases lining up with TRBD2. CDR3 length: 14 residues. V lost 5 bases to trimming and J lost 6 bases; unmatched junction nucleotides: 8. Germline lookup yields CDR1 DFQATT and CDR2 SNEGSKA (reference sequence). The CDR3 protein is CSAGTSGVGDTQYF. Here the CDR3 DNA reads TGCAGTGCTGGTACTAGCGGGGTAGGGGATACGCAGTATTTT.

The rearrangement joins TRBV24-1 to TRBJ1-2; D ambiguous. The V and J ends lost 2 bases and 11 bases respectively, with 8 bases between them. The CDR3 length is 11 residues. Germline CDR1 reads KGHDR; CDR2 reads SFDVKD. The CDR3 loop is CATSDSVVYTF. CDR3 DNA: TGTGCCACCAGTGATTCCGTGGTGTACACCTTC.

This sequence joins TRBV3-1 and TRBJ2-5; D call uncertain. The germline V gene has CDR1 LGHDT and CDR2 YNNKEL (reference sequence). V lost 1 base to trimming and J lost 1 base, with 16 bases between them. The CDR3 runs 17 residues. CDR3 sequence (DNA): TGTGCCAGCAGCCAAGCTCCCACGCCCCGAACCCAAGAGACCCAGTACTTC. This sequence encodes CASSQAPTPRTQETQYF.

The chain couples TRBV5-6 to TRBJ1-4, with D uncertain. Germline values: CDR1 SGHDT, CDR2 YYEEEE. The CDR3 sequence is 14 residues long. V shed 0 bases and J shed 7 bases, with 10 bases lying between them. The CDR3 DNA follows: TGTGCCAGCAGCTTGGATTTAGGGAGTGAAAAACTGTTTTTT. Protein product: CASSLDLGSEKLFF. Together with reference TRBV5-6 and TRBJ1-4, the CDR3 gives the full variable domain: DAGVTQSPTHLIKTRGQQVTLRCSPKSGHDTVSWYQQALGQGPQFIFQYYEEEERQRGNFPDRFSGHQFPNYSSELNVNALLLGDSALYLCASSLDLGSEKLFFGSGTQLSVL.

The chain couples TRBV10-3 to TRBJ2-6; TRBD1 might be the D (6 bases). There are 18 residues in the CDR3. Trimming took 10 bases from V and 1 from J, leaving 23 bases between them. CDR1 is ENHRY, CDR2 SYGVKD, per germline. CDR3 DNA: TGTGCCAGCCTCCACATGACAGGTTTTGTGTCTGGGGCCAACGTCCTGACTTTC. It yields the protein CASLHMTGFVSGANVLTF.

The genes are TRBV6-6 and TRBJ2-3, with 9 positions matching TRBD1. Germline trimming cut 8 bases from V and 3 bases from J; bases unmatched to any gene: 6. The CDR3 sequence is 14 residues long. Germline loops: CDR1 MNHNY, CDR2 SVGAGI (reference sequence). This CDR3 reads CASGLGTGTDTQYF. DNA of the CDR3: TGTGCCAGCGGACTCGGGACAGGGACAGATACGCAGTATTTT.

The table lists this clonotype with a few counts. This chain connects TRBV20-1 to TRBJ2-7, with a possible D match to TRBD2 (5 bases). Germline V lookup: CDR1 DFQATT, CDR2 SNEGSKA (reference sequence). The CDR3 contains 15 residues. The germline V and J ends were trimmed by 5 bases and 0 bases, with 17 bases remaining between them. The CDR3 protein is CSAPTRSGYSYEQYF. The CDR3 DNA sequence: TGCAGTGCTCCTACCCGCTCGGGATACTCCTACGAGCAGTACTTC.

A few counts support this clonotype. CDR3: CASSVADTGGFSEAFF. CDR3 in DNA: TGTGCCAGCAGCGTAGCTGATACAGGTGGCTTCTCTGAAGCTTTCTTT. J is TRBJ1-1 and V is TRBV9; weak D call: TRBD1 (5 bases). This CDR3 is 16 amino acids long. Germline-derived CDR1 and CDR2 are SGDLS and YYNGEE. V was trimmed by 0 bases and J by 6 bases, leaving 18 bases between them.

The V gene is TRBV7-3, the J gene TRBJ1-1, with a tentative D call TRBD1 (5 bases). This CDR3 contains 14 residues. The ends were cut back, 4 bases at V and 5 bases at J, with 14 bases in the middle. Germline CDR1 and CDR2: SGHTA and FQGTGA. The CDR3 sequence is CASSSDGAGTEAFF. The CDR3 DNA is TGTGCCAGCAGCTCCGACGGGGCGGGGACTGAAGCTTTCTTT.

J is TRBJ2-7 and V is TRBV6-1; the match to TRBD2 covers 8 bases. V lost 6 bases to trimming and J lost 4 bases; unmatched junction nucleotides: 11. Germline V gives CDR1 MNHNS, CDR2 SASEGT. The CDR3 totals 15 residues. CDR3 region: CASSAGTSHSYEQYF. The CDR3 nucleotides read TGTGCCAGCAGCGCCGGGACTAGTCACTCTTACGAGCAGTACTTC.

This clonotype was found a few times. The CDR3 nucleotides read TGTGCCAGCAGTTCCCGACTAGCGGGAGATATGGGGGCAGATACGCAGTATTTT. It translates to CASSSRLAGDMGADTQYF. This sequence joins TRBV27 and TRBJ2-3; 12 bases fit TRBD2. The CDR3 extends over 18 amino acids. J was trimmed by 4 bases and V by 4 bases; bases with no gene match: 12. Per the germline V gene, CDR1 is MNHEY and CDR2 is SMNVEV (reference sequence).

J is TRBJ2-1 and V is TRBV5-5, with D perhaps matching TRBD1 (6 bases). Matching the DNA end better, TRBJ2-7 makes the J call doubtful. In germline, CDR1 is SGHKS, CDR2 YYEKEE (reference sequence). CDR3 length equals 17 residues. The CDR3 DNA reads as TGTGCCAGCAGTCGAGGGCAGGGGAGCATATCCCACAATGAGCAGTACTTC. Amino acids: CASSRGQGSISHNEQYF.

The DNA of the CDR3 is TGTGCCAGCAGTGACGGGACTAGGGTGAGGAATGAGCAGTACTTC. Protein product: CASSDGTRVRNEQYF. This chain joins TRBV6-4 and TRBJ2-7; TRBD2 aligns across 8 bases. V trimming: 2 bases; J trimming: 7 bases; junction bases outside the gene matches: 10. The CDR3 is 15 residues long. Germline V lookup: CDR1 MRHNA, CDR2 SNTAGT.

This clonotype was counted at least ten times. J is TRBJ2-7 and V is TRBV6-2 or TRBV6-3; TRBD1 matches 8 bases. Trimming cost V 8 bases and J 0 bases; bases outside gene matches: 6. The CDR3 totals 14 residues. Germline values: CDR1 MNHEY, CDR2 SVGEGT. The CDR3 here is CASGRTGFSYEQYF. The CDR3 nucleotides are TGTGCCAGCGGTCGGACAGGGTTCTCCTACGAGCAGTACTTC.

V usage is TRBV18 and J usage is TRBJ2-7, with TRBD1 identical over 7 bases. The J segment lost 12 bases and the V segment lost 1 base, leaving 18 bases of the junction unmatched. This CDR3 comprises 16 residues. Germline CDR1 reads KGHSH; CDR2 reads LQKENI. In DNA form, the CDR3 reads TGTGCCAGCTCACCACAACGGACAGGCGAGGCTTTGACCCTGTACTTC. Its protein product is CASSPQRTGEALTLYF.

The chain employs TRBV7-3 and TRBJ2-3; 12 bases map to TRBD1. Per the germline V gene, CDR1 is SGHTA and CDR2 is FQGTGA. V lost 5 bases to trimming and J lost 3 bases; unmatched junction nucleotides: 15. The CDR3 contains 19 residues. In nucleotides, the CDR3 is TGTGCCAGCAGCACCCGGGACAGGGGGCGCGGGCACGGGACAGATACGCAGTATTTT. Its translation: CASSTRDRGRGHGTDTQYF.

The chain couples TRBV6-2 or TRBV6-3 to TRBJ1-5; D unclear. Germline CDR1 and CDR2: MNHEY and SVGEGT. The CDR3 has 14 residues. Between the trimmed V and J ends, which lost 4 bases and 0 bases, there was a span of 7 bases. The CDR3 DNA is TGTGCCAGCAGTTCGCATTATAGCAATCAGCCCCAGCATTTT. As protein: CASSSHYSNQPQHF.

The chain carries TRBV12-3 or TRBV12-4 and TRBJ2-7; D is unclear. This CDR3 spans 14 amino acids. V was cut by 1 base and J by 8 bases, with 15 bases left in between. DNA for the CDR3: TGTGCCAGCAGTTTAGGGACCGCGTATGAGAAGCAGTACTTC. As protein: CASSLGTAYEKQYF.

Note on this clonotype: The germline gene is not matched at one end of the junction; a read error may be the cause. The chain recombines TRBV6-6 with TRBJ1-1; D ambiguous. Germline CDR1 is MNHNY and CDR2 is SVGAGI (reference sequence). The CDR3 extends over 14 amino acids. The CDR3 DNA follows: TGTGCCAGCAGTTACGAGCAGACGAACGCTGAAGCTTTCTTT. Amino acid sequence: CASSYEQTNAEAFF.

This clonotype was detected many times. J is TRBJ2-7 and V is TRBV7-9, with D possibly TRBD1 on 6 matching bases. This CDR3 region has 15 residues. Germline CDR1 SEHNR, CDR2 FQNEAQ (reference sequence). Trimming shortened V by 1 base and J by 5 bases, and 15 bases separated the two germline ends. The CDR3: CASSLGDRWIDEQYF. The CDR3 DNA sequence: TGTGCCAGCAGCTTAGGTGACAGGTGGATTGACGAGCAGTACTTC.